A single sample gave rise to the 23 T cell receptor beta chains below, sequenced in a study of blood T cell repertoires in COVID-19. Assay used: immunoSEQ multiplex PCR; TCRdb lists only in-frame clones, some missing. The sample carries more than 200,000 clones, over 75% recorded once. Sequenced: PBMCs or T cells enriched from blood (not recorded which). The receptors were sampled from a man aged 35 to 55 who had recovered from COVID-19.

The rearrangement links TRBV21-1 to TRBJ2-2; no DNA check was done on the table's D call, TRBD1. TRBV21-1 is classified as a pseudogene. The CDR3 is 12 amino acids. CDR3 sequence: CANDRHTGELFF. DNA for the CDR3: TGTGCCAACGACAGGCACACCGGGGAGCTGTTTTTT.

The genes are TRBV27 and TRBJ1-5; 7 bases match TRBD1. The CDR3 contains 15 residues. V shed 5 bases and J 5 bases; nucleotides not matched to a gene: 9. Germline V CDR1 and CDR2: MNHEY, SMNVEV (reference sequence). The CDR3 coding sequence is TGTGCCAGCAGTAAGACAGGGTTTCAACATCAGCCCCAGCATTTT. It translates to CASSKTGFQHQPQHF.

The rearrangement uses TRBV27 and TRBJ2-5; 7 bases line up with TRBD1. Germline V gives CDR1 MNHEY, CDR2 SMNVEV (reference sequence). The CDR3 has 15 amino acids. Unmatched junction bases numbered 9, after V lost 7 bases and J lost 1 base. The CDR3 here is CASILRQGTQETQYF. DNA of the CDR3: TGTGCCAGCATACTAAGACAGGGTACCCAAGAGACCCAGTACTTC.

The chain is built from TRBV7-8 and TRBJ2-7; D not resolved. Germline V gene sequence: CDR1 SGHVS, CDR2 FQNEAQ. The CDR3 is 15 residues long. The germline V and J ends were trimmed by 1 base and 0 bases, with 10 bases remaining between them. The CDR3 coding sequence is TGTGCCAGCAGCTTAGGGCTCAGGAACTCCTACGAGCAGTACTTC. It yields the protein CASSLGLRNSYEQYF. The variable domain in full, completed from reference TRBV7-8 and TRBJ2-7, reads GAGVSQSPRYKVAKRGQDVALRCDPISGHVSLFWYQQALGQGPEFLTYFQNEAQLDKSGLPSDRFFAERPEGSVSTLKIQRTQQEDSAVYLCASSLGLRNSYEQYFGPGTRLTVT.

The CDR3 loop reads CASSVKETQYF. The DNA of the CDR3 is TGTGCCAGCAGCGTAAAAGAGACCCAGTACTTC. J is TRBJ2-5 and V is TRBV7-2; D is uncertain. Germline values: CDR1 SGHTA, CDR2 FQGNSA. The length of the CDR3 is 11 residues. The ends were cut back, 5 bases at V and 3 bases at J, with 4 bases in the middle.

This clone was seen only once. The same CDR3 can be traced to other DNA sequences in this sample. The gene calls are TRBV4-1 and TRBJ1-1; D is ambiguous. The germline V and J ends were trimmed by 0 bases and 1 base, with 6 bases remaining between them. The CDR3 contains 14 residues. Germline CDR1 and CDR2: MGHRA and YSYEKL. The CDR3 spells CASSQDRGNTEAFF. DNA for the CDR3: TGCGCCAGCAGCCAAGACAGAGGGAACACTGAAGCTTTCTTT.

This rearrangement joins TRBV10-3 to TRBJ1-2, with 8 bases fitting TRBD1. J gave up 7 bases and V 5 bases, and 6 bases lay outside the gene matches. Germline CDR1 is ENHRY and CDR2 is SYGVKD. This CDR3 is 13 amino acids long. CDR3 DNA sequence: TGTGCCATCAGTCCAGGGGGCGAGAGTGGCTACACCTTC. Residues: CAISPGGESGYTF.

The chain combines TRBV7-2 with TRBJ1-2; no reliable D call. The CDR3 has 12 residues. Trimming took 1 base from V and 8 from J, leaving 8 bases between them. Germline CDR1 reads SGHTA; CDR2 reads FQGNSA. In DNA, the CDR3 is TGTGCCAGCAGCTTAGACAGAGAAGGCTACACCTTC. It specifies CASSLDREGYTF.

The chain couples TRBV3-1 (or the pseudogene TRBV3-2) to TRBJ1-2, with a tentative D call TRBD1 (5 bases). Per the germline V gene, CDR1 is LGHDT and CDR2 is YNNKEL (reference sequence). This CDR3 has 14 residues. The V end was cut by 1 base, the J end by 8 bases, with 14 bases between. The CDR3 DNA sequence: TGTGCCAGCAGCCAAGGAGCCCTCAGGGTCGGCTACACCTTC. Protein product: CASSQGALRVGYTF.

This chain links TRBV15 with TRBJ2-7; no clear D gene. V lost 5 bases, J lost 3 bases, and 14 bases lay in between. Germline V gene lookup returns CDR1 LNHNV and CDR2 YYDKDF (reference sequence). The CDR3 contains 14 residues. This CDR3 reads CATSHTNGNYEQYF. DNA of the CDR3: TGTGCCACCAGCCACACTAATGGAAACTACGAGCAGTACTTC.

This clone was observed once. The J gene is TRBJ2-1, the V gene TRBV11-2; 13 nucleotides agree with TRBD2. The CDR3 totals 18 residues. V was clipped by 2 bases and J by 6 bases; unmatched bases: 10. The germline V gene encodes CDR1 SGHAT and CDR2 FQNNGV. This CDR3 reads CASSLIGTSGIIANEQFF. CDR3 nucleotide sequence: TGTGCCAGCAGCTTAATAGGGACTAGCGGGATTATCGCCAATGAGCAGTTCTTC. Based on the CDR3 plus reference TRBV11-2 and TRBJ2-1, the full variable domain is EAGVAQSPRYKIIEKRQSVAFWCNPISGHATLYWYQQILGQGPKLLIQFQNNGVVDDSQLPKDRFSAERLKGVDSTLKIQPAKLEDSAVYLCASSLIGTSGIIANEQFFGPGTRLTVL.

The J gene is TRBJ2-1, the V gene TRBV11-3; 9 bases map to TRBD1. The germline V gene has CDR1 SGHNT and CDR2 YENEEA. This CDR3 has 13 residues. The V segment lost 6 bases and the J segment 8 bases; nucleotides outside the gene matches: 5. The CDR3 region is CASRGQGGHEQFF. For the CDR3, the DNA is TGTGCCAGCAGGGGACAGGGCGGGCATGAGCAGTTCTTC.

The V call is TRBV5-4, the J call TRBJ1-1; a possible D gene is TRBD1 (6 bases). Germline V CDR1 and CDR2: SGHNT, YYREEE (reference sequence). With 2 bases removed from V and 3 bases from J, the gap between germline ends came to 14 bases. The CDR3 has 15 amino acids. CDR3 DNA: TGTGCCAGCAGCTTTAGGACAGAACCCTACACTGAAGCTTTCTTT. This codes for CASSFRTEPYTEAFF.

The rearrangement uses TRBV27 and TRBJ2-1; 8 nucleotides align to TRBD2. The CDR3 loop spans 14 amino acids. V shed 7 bases, J shed 9 bases, and the junction held 11 bases outside the gene matches. CDR1 and CDR2 (germline): MNHEY, SMNVEV (reference sequence). CDR3 in amino acids: CASIVSGVGGEQFF. The CDR3 region has the DNA TGTGCCAGCATTGTTAGCGGGGTGGGGGGTGAGCAGTTCTTC.

The chain employs TRBV11-2 and TRBJ1-5; tentatively, D is TRBD1 (6 bases). The CDR3 covers 14 residues. V was pared by 6 bases and J by 4 bases, with 13 bases between. Looked up from germline, CDR1 is SGHAT and CDR2 is FQNNGV. The CDR3, as DNA: TGTGCCAGCAGTTTGAGTCAGGGGAATCAGCCCCAGCATTTT. Translation: CASSLSQGNQPQHF.

V gene TRBV19 combines with J gene TRBJ1-2; TRBD1 might be the D (5 bases). This CDR3 spans 14 amino acids. The germline V gene has CDR1 LNHDA and CDR2 SQIVND (reference sequence). V lost 4 bases, J lost 0 bases, and 9 bases lay in between. The CDR3 DNA reads TGTGCCAGTAGTACGGACATATCTAACTATGGCTACACCTTC. It codes for CASSTDISNYGYTF.

The gene calls are TRBV27 and TRBJ2-3, with 14 positions matching TRBD2. Germline loops: CDR1 MNHEY, CDR2 SMNVEV (reference sequence). CDR3 size: 19 residues. The trim removed 7 bases at V and 1 base at J, leaving 13 bases unmatched. The chain's CDR3 is CASKYTGLAGARGTDTQYF. CDR3 coding DNA: TGTGCCAGCAAATACACGGGACTAGCGGGGGCTCGAGGCACAGATACGCAGTATTTT.

V and J are TRBV2 and TRBJ2-2; perhaps TRBD1 as D (5 bases). V lost 7 bases and J 2 bases, leaving 11 bases between the germline ends. The CDR3 totals 14 residues. Germline CDR1 and CDR2: SNHLY and FYNNEI. The DNA for the CDR3 is TGTGCCAGCACCGGAACAGGAAACACCGGGGAGCTGTTTTTT. This encodes CASTGTGNTGELFF.

A single count supports this clone. The chain uses TRBV18 and TRBJ1-1, with D tentatively TRBD1 (5 bases). This CDR3 spans 16 amino acids. Germline CDR1 and CDR2: KGHSH and LQKENI. Trimming took off 4 bases at V and 4 bases at J, with 19 bases between the two ends. CDR3 sequence reads: CASSLSHGGVGTEAFF. The DNA for the CDR3 is TGTGCCAGCTCACTATCTCACGGGGGGGTCGGCACTGAAGCTTTCTTT. The whole variable domain, remainder taken from reference TRBV18 and TRBJ1-1, is NAGVMQNPRHLVRRRGQEARLRCSPMKGHSHVYWYRQLPEEGLKFMVYLQKENIIDESGMPKERFSAEFPKEGPSILRIQQVVRGDSAAYFCASSLSHGGVGTEAFFGQGTRLTVV.

As concerns this clone: The identical CDR3 is also encoded by other nucleotide sequences in the sample. The V gene is TRBV2, the J gene TRBJ1-2; TRBD1 aligns across 7 bases. With 7 bases clipped from V and 7 bases from J, the junction kept 6 bases outside the gene matches. There are 12 residues in the CDR3. CDR1 is SNHLY, CDR2 FYNNEI, per germline. The CDR3 sequence: CASTRTGGGYTF. DNA for the CDR3: TGTGCCAGCACCCGGACAGGCGGTGGCTACACCTTC.

The rearrangement links TRBV30 to TRBJ2-1; 10 bases are shared with TRBD2. CDR1 GTSNPN and CDR2 SVGIG come from the germline V gene (reference sequence). V was clipped by 3 bases and J by 12 bases; unmatched bases: 2. The CDR3 has 11 residues. CDR3 DNA sequence: TGTGCCTGGAGGCTAGCGGGAGTGCAGTTCTTC. Protein product: CAWRLAGVQFF.

The chain employs TRBV28 and TRBJ1-2; 7 positions match TRBD1. The germline V gene has CDR1 MDHEN and CDR2 SYDVKM. V lost 1 base, J lost 14 bases, and 7 bases stayed unmatched. CDR3 length: 12 residues. CDR3 DNA: TGTGCCAGCAGTTTATCGACAGGGATGTATACCTTC. Translation: CASSLSTGMYTF.

The chain links TRBV11-1 to TRBJ2-7; 8 bases fit TRBD2. CDR3 length equals 14 residues. The J segment lost 4 bases and the V segment lost 0 bases, leaving 2 bases of the junction unmatched. CDR1 is SGHAT, CDR2 FQDESV, per germline (reference sequence). The CDR3 nucleotides are TGTGCCAGCAGCTTAGCGCGGGGGGAATACGAGCAGTACTTC. Its protein is CASSLARGEYEQYF.